Listed here are 8 T cell receptor beta chains from one sample, sequenced in a study of blood T cell repertoires in COVID-19. Method: immunoSEQ multiplex PCR; TCRdb's copy keeps in-frame clones and lacks some. The sample includes fewer than 80,000 clones, 85% to 90% of them seen just once. Material: peripheral blood. Source of these receptors: a woman aged 50 to 60 with active COVID-19.

The genes are TRBV4-1 and TRBJ1-2; the D gene is possibly TRBD1 (6 bases). The CDR3 sequence is 15 residues long. Germline V gene sequence: CDR1 MGHRA, CDR2 YSYEKL. Deletions cut 2 bases from V and 5 bases from J, with 15 bases between. The CDR3 is CASSQPGHSNYGYTF. The CDR3 DNA reads TGCGCCAGCAGCCAACCGGGACACTCCAATTATGGCTACACCTTC.

The gene calls are TRBV5-1 and TRBJ2-1; 8 nucleotides align to TRBD2. V trimming: 7 bases; J trimming: 3 bases; junction bases outside the gene matches: 18. Germline V gene sequence: CDR1 SGHRS, CDR2 YFSETQ. The CDR3 contains 18 residues. The CDR3 loop reads CASGEFGLTSGLYNEQFF. The CDR3 DNA is TGCGCCAGCGGTGAGTTCGGGCTCACTAGCGGACTCTACAATGAGCAGTTCTTC.

This chain joins TRBV2 and TRBJ2-3; 11 nucleotides match TRBD2. The V and J ends lost 7 bases and 5 bases, in that order; junction bases with no gene match: 8. Germline V CDR1 and CDR2: SNHLY, FYNNEI. This CDR3 comprises 15 residues. CDR3 in DNA: TGTGCCAGCACCGGGACTAGCGGAGCGGGAGATACGCAGTATTTT. Translating it yields CASTGTSGAGDTQYF.

A single count supports this clone. The V and J genes are TRBV3-1 (or the pseudogene TRBV3-2) and TRBJ1-5; 7 positions agree with TRBD1. With 5 bases clipped from V and 4 bases from J, the junction kept 2 bases outside the gene matches. Germline values: CDR1 LGHDT, CDR2 YNNKEL (reference sequence). The CDR3 totals 13 residues. In DNA, the CDR3 is TGTGCCAGCAGCGACAGGGAGAATCAGCCCCAGCATTTT. Its protein is CASSDRENQPQHF.

V gene TRBV3-1 (or the pseudogene TRBV3-2) combines with J gene TRBJ2-3; 9 bases line up with TRBD2. Germline CDR1 is LGHDT and CDR2 is YNNKEL (reference sequence). Trimming cost V 0 bases and J 8 bases; bases outside gene matches: 6. The CDR3 covers 15 residues. The CDR3 DNA is TGTGCCAGCAGCCAAGATTTAGGACTAGCGATTACGCAGTATTTT. Amino acids: CASSQDLGLAITQYF.

The chain joins TRBV2 to TRBJ1-2; D possibly corresponds to TRBD1 (5 bases). Per the germline V gene, CDR1 is SNHLY and CDR2 is FYNNEI. The V end lost 5 bases, the J end lost 0 bases, and 13 bases lay between the germline ends. CDR3 length equals 15 residues. This CDR3 reads CASSPSTQANYGYTF. The CDR3 DNA follows: TGTGCCAGCAGTCCCTCGACACAGGCTAACTATGGCTACACCTTC.

This clone was counted only a few times. The chain is built from TRBV4-1 and TRBJ2-7, with D maybe TRBD1 (7 bases). The CDR3 covers 15 residues. V shed 2 bases and J shed 4 bases, with 15 bases lying between them. Germline CDR1 and CDR2: MGHRA and YSYEKL. The chain's CDR3 is CASSQTRDSLYEQYF. CDR3 coding DNA: TGCGCCAGCAGCCAAACGCGGGACAGCCTTTACGAGCAGTACTTC.

The table lists this clone with a count of one. CDR3 nucleotides: TGTGCCAGAAAGACAGGGGGTGTTAAGACTGAAGCTTTCTTT. Residues: CARKTGGVKTEAFF. The chain is built from TRBV5-3 and TRBJ1-1, with 9 bases aligning to TRBD1. TRBV5-3 is placed among ORFs of uncertain function. V gave up 6 bases and J gave up 5 bases; unmatched junction bases: 8. The CDR3 has 14 amino acids.